The rows below give T cell receptor beta chains drawn from one sample of a study of T-cell memory formation after mild COVID-19. One entry per CDR3 protein, called by TCRdb with MiXCR from the 5' RACE reads. The data contain 60,000 to 65,000 distinct CDR3 sequences, about a tenth of them singletons. The sequenced sample consisted of PBMCs or a T cell subset sorted from them (not recorded which). The receptors were sampled from a man in his late teens or twenties who had mild COVID-19 (a few samples of this study predate the infection). Cell type and time point are not known. Each CDR3 is given with its conserved first and last residue. The D gene is left open where the match is weak. Size values are once, few and many counts, or a class for expanded clones, and some rows have none.

clone_size	cdr3_length	v_call	d_call	j_call	cdr3_aa	cdr3_nt
few	11	TRBV9	NA	TRBJ1-2	CASSTNYGYTF	TGTGCCAGCAGCACGAACTATGGCTACACCTTC
many	15	TRBV27	NA	TRBJ2-5	CASSQFARMQETQYF	TGTGCCAGCAGCCAATTCGCAAGAATGCAAGAGACCCAGTACTTC
NA	13	TRBV7-9	NA	TRBJ1-2	CASSSPGAGGYTF	TGTGCCAGCAGCTCTCCCGGGGCAGGTGGCTACACCTTC
few	15	TRBV7-2	NA	TRBJ1-4	CASSLAPATNEKLFF	TGTGCCAGCAGCTTAGCTCCAGCAACTAATGAAAAACTGTTTTTT
NA	15	TRBV9	TRBD1	TRBJ2-5	CASSVGTGEQETQYF	TGTGCCAGCAGCGTAGGGACAGGGGAACAAGAGACCCAGTACTTC
few	13	TRBV20-1	TRBD1	TRBJ1-6	CSAHSRGHSPLHF	TGCAGTGCCCACTCCAGGGGGCATTCACCCCTCCACTTT
few	15	TRBV5-1	TRBD1	TRBJ2-4	CASSLEVGTVDIQYF	TGCGCCAGCAGCTTGGAGGTCGGGACAGTTGACATTCAGTACTTC
many	14	TRBV4-3	NA	TRBJ2-5	CASSQGLDQETQYF	TGCGCCAGCAGCCAAGGTCTGGACCAAGAGACCCAGTACTTC
few	15	TRBV12-3/TRBV12-4	NA	TRBJ2-1	CASSLGGSVPNEQFF	TGTGCCAGCAGTTTAGGTGGCAGCGTCCCTAATGAGCAGTTCTTC
few	12	TRBV24-1	NA	TRBJ2-3	CATSDPTDTQYF	TGTGCCACCAGTGATCCCACAGATACGCAGTATTTT
many	15	TRBV12-3/TRBV12-4	NA	TRBJ2-3	CASSLGTYTTDTQYF	TGTGCCAGCAGTTTGGGGACTTACACCACCGATACGCAGTATTTT
NA	15	TRBV3-1	NA	TRBJ1-4	CASSHVGGDGEKLFF	TGTGCCAGCAGTCACGTGGGGGGCGATGGTGAAAAACTGTTTTTT
NA	13	TRBV7-2	TRBD2	TRBJ2-1	CASKRGGAGEQFF	TGTGCCAGCAAGCGGGGCGGGGCGGGTGAGCAGTTCTTC
few	15	TRBV7-9	TRBD1	TRBJ2-2	CASSITGGWTGELFF	TGTGCCAGCAGCATAACAGGGGGCTGGACCGGGGAGCTGTTTTTT
NA	14	TRBV5-1	NA	TRBJ2-2	CASSPRQGSGELFF	TGCGCCAGCAGCCCTAGGCAGGGGTCCGGGGAGCTGTTTTTT
NA	12	TRBV6-2/TRBV6-3	NA	TRBJ1-1	CASSTGGGKAFF	TGTGCCAGCTCCACTGGCGGGGGTAAAGCTTTCTTT
NA	16	TRBV7-2	NA	TRBJ2-3	CASSAIGFRGTDTQYF	TGTGCCAGCAGCGCGATTGGTTTTAGGGGCACAGATACGCAGTATTTT
many	12	TRBV20-1	NA	TRBJ2-3	CSAERSTDTQYF	TGCAGTGCTGAAAGGTCCACAGATACGCAGTATTTT
many	15	TRBV4-2	NA	TRBJ2-2	CASSQHREYGGELFF	TGTGCCAGCAGCCAGCACAGGGAGTATGGCGGGGAGCTGTTTTTT
few	11	TRBV30	NA	TRBJ1-1	CAWSVQGIAFF	TGTGCCTGGAGTGTACAGGGAATAGCTTTCTTT
NA	13	TRBV5-1	TRBD1	TRBJ1-2	CASSHGQENGYTF	TGCGCCAGCAGCCACGGACAGGAGAATGGCTACACCTTC
NA	16	TRBV7-2	NA	TRBJ2-3	CASSLDRVLGADTQYF	TGTGCCAGCAGCTTAGATCGAGTTTTAGGCGCAGATACGCAGTATTTT
few	15	TRBV7-9	TRBD2	TRBJ2-3	CASSFWTSRTDTQYF	TGTGCCAGCAGCTTTTGGACTAGCAGGACAGATACGCAGTATTTT
NA	15	TRBV28	TRBD1	TRBJ1-1	CASQRTGTGEVRAFF	TGTGCCAGTCAACGAACCGGGACAGGGGAGGTGAGAGCTTTCTTT
NA	15	TRBV11-2	TRBD2	TRBJ2-1	CASSVGTTYYNEQFF	TGTGCCAGCAGCGTCGGGACTACCTATTACAATGAGCAGTTCTTC
many	16	TRBV6-5	TRBD2	TRBJ2-3	CASSYGGASGGGTQYF	TGTGCCAGCAGTTACGGCGGGGCTAGCGGGGGTGGTACGCAGTATTTT
few	12	TRBV20-1	NA	TRBJ1-4	CSVTRNNEKLFF	TGCAGTGTTACCAGGAATAATGAAAAACTGTTTTTT
few	14	TRBV7-9	TRBD1	TRBJ1-2	CASSSRDRGHGYTF	TGTGCCAGCAGCTCGCGAGACAGGGGGCATGGCTACACCTTC
NA	14	TRBV20-1	TRBD1	TRBJ2-7	CSARDLRGLDEQYF	TGCAGTGCTAGAGATCTCAGGGGGCTTGACGAGCAGTACTTC
NA	13	TRBV5-5	NA	TRBJ2-1	CASSLYSGTEQFF	TGTGCCAGCAGCCTCTACTCAGGGACGGAGCAGTTCTTC
many	13	TRBV15	TRBD2	TRBJ2-7	CATSRLRGDEQYF	TGTGCCACCAGCAGACTGCGGGGGGACGAGCAGTACTTC
many	13	TRBV7-2	TRBD2	TRBJ2-1	CASSLGREGWQFF	TGTGCCAGCAGCTTAGGACGGGAGGGCTGGCAGTTCTTC
few	14	TRBV5-1	NA	TRBJ2-1	CASSWGSGYNEQFF	TGCGCCAGCAGCTGGGGGTCGGGCTACAATGAGCAGTTCTTC
many	13	TRBV29-1	TRBD1	TRBJ2-3	CSEGQGATDTQYF	TGCAGCGAGGGCCAGGGGGCTACAGATACGCAGTATTTT
NA	15	TRBV7-9	TRBD2	TRBJ2-1	CASGGLAGPSGEQFF	TGTGCCAGCGGAGGACTAGCGGGGCCCTCGGGTGAGCAGTTCTTC
few	14	TRBV5-1	NA	TRBJ2-5	CASSQLDSQETQYF	TGCGCCAGCAGTCAACTCGACTCGCAAGAGACCCAGTACTTC
many	14	TRBV4-3	NA	TRBJ2-7	CASSPQGGSGEQYF	TGCGCCAGCAGCCCGCAGGGGGGGTCTGGCGAGCAGTACTTC
many	13	TRBV9	NA	TRBJ2-1	CASSSEGGYEQFF	TGTGCCAGCAGCTCAGAGGGGGGGTATGAGCAGTTCTTC
NA	16	TRBV7-2	NA	TRBJ2-5	CASSLNGGGLQETQYF	TGTGCCAGCAGCTTAAATGGAGGGGGGTTACAAGAGACCCAGTACTTC
few	16	TRBV4-3	TRBD2	TRBJ2-1	CASSQPMAGGYNEQFF	TGCGCCAGCAGCCAACCGATGGCGGGGGGGTACAATGAGCAGTTCTTC
NA	15	TRBV20-1	TRBD2	TRBJ2-2	CSAAGGSGNTGELFF	TGCAGTGCCGCGGGAGGTAGCGGTAACACCGGGGAGCTGTTTTTT
many	15	TRBV7-2	NA	TRBJ1-4	CASSRGQTKHEKLFF	TGTGCCAGCAGCCGAGGACAGACTAAACATGAAAAACTGTTTTTT
NA	13	TRBV10-3	NA	TRBJ2-2	CAISAGVPGELFF	TGTGCCATCAGTGCAGGGGTCCCCGGGGAGCTGTTTTTT
many	15	TRBV5-1	NA	TRBJ2-5	CASSSGTHSQETQYF	TGCGCCAGCAGCTCCGGGACTCATAGCCAAGAGACCCAGTACTTC
few	18	TRBV7-8	TRBD1	TRBJ1-2	CASSPTKTGADTNYGYTF	TGTGCCAGCAGCCCTACCAAGACAGGGGCCGACACTAACTATGGCTACACCTTC
many	18	TRBV7-9	TRBD2	TRBJ2-3	CASSVRGLAGGSTDTQYF	TGTGCCAGCAGCGTTAGGGGCCTAGCGGGGGGGAGCACAGATACGCAGTATTTT
medium-sized	15	TRBV4-3	NA	TRBJ2-3	CASSQDPSRADTQYF	TGCGCCAGCAGCCAAGATCCCTCTAGAGCAGATACGCAGTATTTT
many	17	TRBV7-3	TRBD2	TRBJ2-3	CASSLTSLAGFTDTQYF	TGTGCCAGCAGCTTAACTAGCCTAGCGGGGTTCACAGATACGCAGTATTTT
few	14	TRBV7-2	NA	TRBJ2-1	CASTGTPLGNEQFF	TGTGCCAGCACCGGGACTCCCTTGGGGAATGAGCAGTTCTTC
few	14	TRBV29-1	NA	TRBJ1-1	CSVARDPLNTEAFF	TGCAGCGTTGCTCGGGACCCTTTGAACACTGAAGCTTTCTTT
many	10	TRBV7-9	NA	TRBJ2-3	CASSLVVQYF	TGTGCCAGCAGCTTAGTGGTGCAGTATTTT
NA	12	TRBV12-3/TRBV12-4	NA	TRBJ2-2	CASSFTAGELFF	TGTGCCAGCAGTTTCACGGCCGGGGAGCTGTTTTTT
few	14	TRBV12-3/TRBV12-4	NA	TRBJ1-1	CASSLLGRVTEAFF	TGTGCCAGCAGTTTGTTGGGCAGGGTCACTGAAGCTTTCTTT
few	15	TRBV10-3	NA	TRBJ1-1	CAISESGGVNTEAFF	TGTGCCATCAGTGAGTCAGGGGGAGTGAACACTGAAGCTTTCTTT
many	17	TRBV5-5	NA	TRBJ2-1	CASSRPTYLPPYNEQFF	TGTGCCAGCAGCCGACCAACCTACTTGCCACCCTACAATGAGCAGTTCTTC
NA	14	TRBV20-1	NA	TRBJ2-7	CSASPGRVTYEQYF	TGCAGTGCTAGCCCGGGGAGAGTCACCTACGAGCAGTACTTC
NA	12	TRBV20-1	NA	TRBJ1-6	CSVPGNDSPLHF	TGCAGTGTCCCCGGGAATGATTCACCCCTCCACTTT
NA	12	TRBV6-2/TRBV6-3	NA	TRBJ2-5	CASSYSSKTQYF	TGTGCCAGCAGTTACTCGTCGAAGACCCAGTACTTC
many	16	TRBV11-2	TRBD2	TRBJ2-3	CASTPRRLAGFDTQYF	TGTGCCAGCACCCCGAGGCGACTAGCGGGGTTTGATACGCAGTATTTT